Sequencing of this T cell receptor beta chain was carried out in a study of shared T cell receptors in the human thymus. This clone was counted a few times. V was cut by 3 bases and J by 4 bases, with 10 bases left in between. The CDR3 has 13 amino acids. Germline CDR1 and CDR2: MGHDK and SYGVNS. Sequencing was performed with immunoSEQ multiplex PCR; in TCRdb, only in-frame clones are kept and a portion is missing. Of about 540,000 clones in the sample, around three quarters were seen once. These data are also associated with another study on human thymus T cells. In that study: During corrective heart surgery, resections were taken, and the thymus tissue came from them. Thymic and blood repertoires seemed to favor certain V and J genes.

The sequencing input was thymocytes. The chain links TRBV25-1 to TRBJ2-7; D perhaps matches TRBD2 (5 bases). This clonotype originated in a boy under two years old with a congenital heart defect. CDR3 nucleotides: TGTGCCAGCAGTGACGAGGGTTCTTACGAGCAGTACTTC. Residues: CASSDEGSYEQYF.